The subject of this entry is one TCR beta chain. This clone was seen only a few times. The antigen this receptor binds is unknown. Base qualities are not at hand, and no much larger clone is one base apart. The same CDR3 can be traced to other DNA sequences in this sample. This sample is drawn from a study of shared clonotypes between healthy human individuals (dated by TCRdb to about 2020). Notes on the research overall: The cohort comprised a couple of women and a few men aged 18 to 49 years. Blood TCR repertoires of four to six healthy adults were deeply sequenced to estimate repertoire size and the extent of clonotype sharing between individuals. For each donor, CD4 naive and CD4 memory were each run on three plates, CD8 naive on two plates, and CD8 memory on one plate. To increase sequencing depth and limit assay-specific biases, different laboratories used diverse techniques to prepare libraries and sequence TCR repertoires. Leukapheresis yielded between about 0.94 and 10 billion PBMCs per donor. The paper as a whole reports these results and caveats: Even with the large sequencing depth, rarefaction of the sorted-subset datasets indicated that sequencing was incomplete. The small number of donors limited the genetic and exposure-history diversity represented. Sampling was restricted to blood, and TCR repertoires in tissues likely differ from the TCR repertoires found in blood. Pairwise subsampling indicated that sequencing depth was expected to affect the degree of clonotype sharing among donors. Sharing across several donors was observed for approximately 5% of naive CD4, 3% to 4% of naive CD8, around 2.5% of memory CD4, and over 0.3% of memory CD8 clonotypes. Higher generation probabilities were observed for clonotypes shared by all four sorted-subset donors than for non-shared clonotypes. Larger estimated clonotype richness was generally found for naive subsets than for memory subsets.

For the CD8 naive samples, CD45RO-negative cells were positively selected for CCR7, yielding a CD45RA+CCR7+ population from which TemRA cells were excluded. The donors were healthy, HIV-negative adults with no recently reported acute infections or vaccinations. Only Caucasian adults living in Nashville, Tennessee, USA were represented among the donors. Blood was collected by leukapheresis, and PBMCs were isolated by Ficoll-Histopaque density gradient centrifugation and then cryopreserved in liquid nitrogen vapor phase. Purity and quantity of every magnetically sorted T cell population were checked by analytical flow cytometry. From each sorted fraction, genomic DNA was isolated and quantified by UV absorbance on a Nanodrop 2000c. TCR CDR3 regions were amplified from genomic DNA by multiplex PCR using the deep immunoSEQ assay. Extracted genomic DNA from each cell subset was spread evenly across all wells of several immunoSEQ 96-well plates, with each plate serving as a replicate. For sorted subsets, around 200 ng genomic DNA, equal to tens of thousands of T cell genomes, was loaded into each replicate PCR. The purified libraries were quantified using a Qubit 3.0 fluorometer, sized with a Bioanalyzer 2100, and then quantified again using the KAPA Library Quantification kit. Every immunoSEQ 96-well plate was sequenced on a separate single-read 150-cycle Illumina NextSeq 550 flow cell. From the authors' description of their analysis: The immunoSEQ output contained only junctional sequences without quality scores, so filtering could not match that applied to full-length reads. To assign V/J genes and CDR3, sequences were annotated against IMGT germline references using PyIR, a Python wrapper for IgBLAST v1.9. Reads were removed for weak V/J assignments (E-value above 1e-6), missing CDR3, stop codons, out-of-frame junctions, or ambiguous translated residues. V3J clonotypes were defined as sequences sharing the same inferred V gene, J gene, and CDR3 amino acid sequence. Percentage overlap between repertoires was calculated by dividing the number of shared unique clonotypes by the size of the smaller repertoire. Repertoire richness was assessed with RTK rarefaction, the Chao1 estimator, and Recon v2.1 estimates of unobserved clonotypes. For all TCRbeta clonotypes obtained by the gDNA method from a few donors, generation probabilities were computed with OLGA. In its TCRdb copy, this immuneACCESS table keeps in-frame sequences only and misses some clones. Where compared with another copy, unresolved V genes explain less than half of these, and the others have no known cause. From that table come the V and J calls and clone size; the DNA was used to work out D and trimming. The sample has roughly 2.1 million clones on record, about 92% of them singletons. The biggest ten clones account for 1.5% to 2% of the sample.

The sequencing sample was made of naive CD8+ T cells from PBMCs. Explained via the paper, the cell subset or site label denotes: CD45RA+CCR7+. This clonotype was sampled from a young man in good health. Some clones in this sample may be carry-over from other donors' samples.

The sequenced DNA: TGTGCCAGCAGCTTTAGCGGGAGGGACGAGCAGTTCTTC. It is translated as CASSFSGRDEQFF. The sequence is built from TRBV5-8 and TRBJ2-1, with 11 middle bases fitting TRBD2. According to the germline V gene, CDR1 reads SGHTS and CDR2 reads YDEGEE. Germline trimming amounts to 2 bases on V and 10 bases on J, with 2 as the count of junction bases outside the gene matches. Including cysteine and phenylalanine, the CDR3 has 13 amino acids. CDR3 DNA only is kept here, 39 bases in frame from base 1. Where the CDR3 stops, the reference TRBV5-8 and TRBJ2-1 genes take over; the full variable domain is EAGVTQSPTHLIKTRGQQATLRCSPISGHTSVYWYQQALGLGLQFLLWYDEGEERNRGNFPPRFSGRQFPNYSSELNVNALELEDSALYLCASSFSGRDEQFFGPGTRLTVL.